These 5 T cell receptor beta chains were sequenced from one sample in a study of CD8+CD57+ T cells in acquired aplastic anemia. Researchers used genomic DNA as the template to profile TCR beta VDJ and CDR3. From the reads, TCRdb called clonotypes with MiXCR, one entry per CDR3 protein. Of fewer than 200,000 distinct CDR3 sequences in the sample, 55% to 80% are singletons; the top ten hold under 60%. The sequenced material came from sorted CD4+, CD8+, or CD8+CD57+ T cells (not recorded which) from PBMCs. Receptors were obtained from a human donor in good health.

The chain links TRBV15 to TRBJ2-7; D not resolved. V dropped 0 bases and J dropped 5 bases, with 11 bases sitting between them. Per the germline V gene, CDR1 is LNHNV and CDR2 is YYDKDF (reference sequence). This CDR3 is 14 amino acids long. The CDR3 DNA reads as TGTGCCACCAGCAGAGATGGAGAGTACCACGAGCAGTACTTC. Its protein product is CATSRDGEYHEQYF.

This clonotype has ten or more counts. This chain links TRBV15 with TRBJ2-1, with D tentatively TRBD2 (5 bases). Germline V gives CDR1 LNHNV, CDR2 YYDKDF (reference sequence). The CDR3 length is 13 residues. Trimming took 2 bases from V and 10 from J, leaving 12 bases between them. The chain's CDR3 is CATSRSGSGEQFF. CDR3 DNA sequence: TGTGCCACCAGCAGATCCGGGTCGGGAGAGCAGTTCTTC.

This clonotype was seen ten or more times. CDR3 protein: CASSDSESASWQFF. The CDR3 DNA is TGTGCCAGCAGTGACTCTGAGAGTGCCTCTTGGCAGTTCTTC. The V gene is TRBV6-4, the J gene TRBJ2-1; D not resolved. Trimming pared 0 bases from V and 12 bases from J, leaving 15 bases between. The germline gives CDR1 MRHNA, CDR2 SNTAGT. CDR3 length: 14 amino acids.

The chain carries TRBV7-9 and TRBJ1-2; 10 nucleotides agree with TRBD1. Looked up from germline, CDR1 is SEHNR and CDR2 is FQNEAQ (reference sequence). V was clipped by 4 bases and J by 4 bases; unmatched bases: 6. CDR3 length: 15 residues. The CDR3 region has the DNA TGTGCCAGCAGCTCGGGGACAGGGGAGACCTATGGCTACACCTTC. Amino acid sequence: CASSSGTGETYGYTF.

CDR3 sequence (DNA): TGCAGTGCTAGAGGCCAGAGGAACATGAACACTGAAGCTTTCTTT. Protein: CSARGQRNMNTEAFF. This sequence joins TRBV20-1 and TRBJ1-1; D uncertain. Germline lookup yields CDR1 DFQATT and CDR2 SNEGSKA (reference sequence). The CDR3 covers 15 residues. Trimming left V 1 base short and J 0 bases short, with 12 bases between.